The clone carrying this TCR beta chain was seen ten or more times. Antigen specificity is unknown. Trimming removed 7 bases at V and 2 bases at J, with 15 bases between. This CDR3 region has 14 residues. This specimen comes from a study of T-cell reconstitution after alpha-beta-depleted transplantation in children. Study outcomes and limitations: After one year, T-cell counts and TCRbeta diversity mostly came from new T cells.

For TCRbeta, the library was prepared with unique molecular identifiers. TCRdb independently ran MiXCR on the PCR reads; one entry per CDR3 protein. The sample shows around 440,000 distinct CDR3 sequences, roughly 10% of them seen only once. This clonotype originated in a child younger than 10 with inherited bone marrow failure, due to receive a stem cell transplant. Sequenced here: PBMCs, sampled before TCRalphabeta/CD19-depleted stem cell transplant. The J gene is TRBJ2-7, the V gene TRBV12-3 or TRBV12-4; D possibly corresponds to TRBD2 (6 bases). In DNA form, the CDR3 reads TGTGCCAGCACTCTGGCTAGCGCCCCCTACGAGCAGTACTTC. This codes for CASTLASAPYEQYF.